This T cell receptor (beta chain) was found in a study of T-cell reconstitution after alpha-beta-depleted transplantation in children. Study-wide findings and caveats: It was surviving recipient T cells and thymic progenitors that gave some patients high TCRbeta diversity at day 60.

A TCRbeta library incorporating unique molecular identifiers was prepared. TCRdb redid the calling of the PCR reads with MiXCR, one entry per CDR3 protein. Altogether 300,000 to 350,000 distinct CDR3 sequences are present, around 25% being singletons, with the ten largest covering about a tenth. CDR3 length equals 12 residues. The germline V gene has CDR1 GTSNPN and CDR2 SVGIG (reference sequence). The V and J ends lost 5 bases and 6 bases respectively, with 10 bases between them. Regarding this clonotype: Its antigen is as yet unknown.

The material sequenced was PBMCs, mostly from graft donor cells, taken 180 days after TCRalphabeta/CD19-depleted stem cell transplant. The receptor comes from a male patient aged 10 to 17 who had a stem cell transplant for acute lymphoblastic leukemia, so the T cells may come from the graft donor. The chain employs TRBV30 and TRBJ2-2; D uncertain. In DNA, the CDR3 is TGTGCCTGGTTAGCTTTAGCCGGGGAGCTGTTTTTT. It translates to CAWLALAGELFF.